This is a list of T cell receptor beta chains from one sample in a study of naive and memory T cell subsets. TCRdb passed the UMI-ligation and nested PCR reads through MiXCR, listing each CDR3 protein once. Of 95,000 to 150,000 distinct CDR3 sequences listed, 36% are singletons. The specimen was central memory CD4+ T cells from blood. The source is a human donor in good health. CDR3s include the opening cysteine and the closing phenylalanine or tryptophan. A D gene is named only where the DNA matches it firmly. Only part of the rows carry a size: once, few, many, or a class if the clone is expanded.

d_call,clone_size,v_call,j_call,cdr3_length,cdr3_aa,cdr3_nt
-,few,TRBV6-1,TRBJ1-1,14,CASSGPTGWTEAFF,TGTGCCAGCAGTGGACCGACAGGCTGGACTGAAGCTTTCTTT
-,few,TRBV18,TRBJ1-5,13,CASSPDNRQPQHF,TGTGCCAGCTCACCAGATAATCGTCAGCCCCAGCATTTT
TRBD2,few,TRBV14,TRBJ2-1,17,CASSPGLAVGENNEQFF,TGTGCCAGCAGCCCCGGACTAGCGGTTGGGGAAAACAATGAGCAGTTCTTC
-,-,TRBV4-1,TRBJ2-7,17,CASSQELSTSFDYEQYF,TGCGCCAGCAGCCAAGAGCTGTCTACTAGCTTCGACTACGAGCAGTACTTC
TRBD1,few,TRBV15,TRBJ1-6,15,CATSRDRTGRSPLHF,TGTGCCACCAGCAGAGATCGGACAGGGAGGTCACCCCTCCACTTT
-,-,TRBV6-5,TRBJ2-3,14,CASSFPGSTDTQYF,TGTGCCAGCAGTTTCCCGGGGAGCACAGATACGCAGTATTTT
-,-,TRBV3-1,TRBJ1-1,14,CASSPLTVNTEAFF,TGTGCCAGCAGCCCGCTGACAGTGAACACTGAAGCTTTCTTT
-,few,TRBV2,TRBJ2-3,15,CASEGLGGSTDTQYF,TGTGCCAGTGAAGGACTGGGAGGATCCACAGATACGCAGTATTTT
-,few,TRBV3-1,TRBJ1-3,12,CASSQPGNTIYF,TGTGCCAGCAGCCAACCGGGAAACACCATATATTTT
-,-,TRBV5-1,TRBJ1-2,13,CASSLEENYGYTF,TGCGCCAGCAGCTTGGAGGAGAACTATGGCTACACCTTC
-,-,TRBV7-9,TRBJ1-1,16,CASSQKTQGLNTEAFF,TGTGCCAGCAGCCAGAAGACCCAGGGACTGAACACTGAAGCTTTCTTT
TRBD2,-,TRBV5-1,TRBJ2-2,14,CASKLAANTGELFF,TGCGCCAGCAAACTAGCGGCGAACACCGGGGAGCTGTTTTTT
-,-,TRBV28,TRBJ2-3,12,CASSTRPDTQYF,TGTGCCAGCAGCACTCGTCCAGATACGCAGTATTTT
TRBD1,-,TRBV28,TRBJ1-5,16,CASSLTGQARGQPQHF,TGTGCCAGCAGTTTAACAGGACAGGCCCGGGGGCAGCCCCAGCATTTT
-,-,TRBV25-1,TRBJ1-1,15,CASSASRGRGTEAFF,TGTGCCAGCAGTGCGTCTAGGGGACGGGGCACTGAAGCTTTCTTT